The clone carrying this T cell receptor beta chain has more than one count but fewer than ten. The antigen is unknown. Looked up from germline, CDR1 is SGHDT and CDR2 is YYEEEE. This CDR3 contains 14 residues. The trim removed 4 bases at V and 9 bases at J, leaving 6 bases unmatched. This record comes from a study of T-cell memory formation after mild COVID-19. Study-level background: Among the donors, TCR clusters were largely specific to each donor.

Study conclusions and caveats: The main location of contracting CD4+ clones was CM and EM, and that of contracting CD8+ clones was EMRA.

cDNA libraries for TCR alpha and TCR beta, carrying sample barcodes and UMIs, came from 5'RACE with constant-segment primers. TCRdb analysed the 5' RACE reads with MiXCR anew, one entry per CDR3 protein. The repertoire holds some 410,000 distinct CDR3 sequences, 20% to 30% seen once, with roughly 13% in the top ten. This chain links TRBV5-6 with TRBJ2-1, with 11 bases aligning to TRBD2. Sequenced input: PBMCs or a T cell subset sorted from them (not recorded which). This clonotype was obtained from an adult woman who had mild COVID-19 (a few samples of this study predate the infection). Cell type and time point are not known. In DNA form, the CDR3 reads TGTGCCAGCAGCGTTAGCGGGAGGGACGGTGAGCAGTTCTTC. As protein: CASSVSGRDGEQFF.